A single sample is the source of the 7 T cell receptor beta chains below, sequenced in a study of CD8 T cells in ankylosing spondylitis. MiXCR was run by TCRdb on the 5' RACE reads, yielding one entry per CDR3 protein. The table records roughly 280,000 distinct CDR3 sequences, roughly 20% of them present only once. The sequencing input was blood, either unsorted or a sorted T cell fraction (not recorded which). Every receptor here comes from a male donor with ankylosing spondylitis or in good health (not recorded which).

This clonotype was counted at least ten times. The chain couples TRBV5-1 to TRBJ2-1; 10 bases are a match to TRBD1. The CDR3 is 16 amino acids. Germline CDR1 is SGHRS and CDR2 is YFSETQ. The junction had 3 bases not matched to a gene; V was cut back by 3 bases and J by 0 bases. CDR3 region: CASSWTGGSSYNEQFF. The DNA for the CDR3 is TGCGCCAGCAGCTGGACAGGGGGGAGCTCCTACAATGAGCAGTTCTTC.

This clonotype has just a few counts. The chain has TRBV12-3 or TRBV12-4 and TRBJ2-3; no clear D. Trimming removed 4 bases at V and 0 bases at J, with 8 bases between. The CDR3 covers 14 residues. The CDR3 is CASSSWVSTDTQYF. In DNA, the CDR3 is TGTGCCAGCAGTTCATGGGTTAGCACAGATACGCAGTATTTT.

The CDR3 nucleotides are TGTGCCAGCAGCCAATTGGGACCCACCGGGGAGCTGTTTTTT. Translated, it gives CASSQLGPTGELFF. The chain joins TRBV3-1 to TRBJ2-2; D may correspond to TRBD1 or TRBD2 (5 bases each). The germline CDR1 and CDR2 sequences are LGHDT and YNNKEL (reference sequence). The CDR3 sequence is 14 residues long. Trimming removed 2 bases from V and 4 bases from J, with 8 bases in between.

The rearrangement joins TRBV5-4 to TRBJ2-1; 11 nucleotides agree with TRBD1. CDR1 is SGHNT and CDR2 is YYREEE in the germline V gene (reference sequence). Losses at the gene ends were 4 bases for V and 8 bases for J; bases not matched to a gene: 8. The CDR3 is 15 residues long. The CDR3 DNA reads TGTGCCAGCAGCCGGCCGGGACAGGGGGGGGATGAGCAGTTCTTC. Protein sequence: CASSRPGQGGDEQFF.

The rearrangement links TRBV12-3 or TRBV12-4 to TRBJ1-6, with D possibly being TRBD1 (6 bases). The CDR3 runs to 14 residues. Trimming pared 5 bases from V and 5 bases from J, leaving 10 bases between. The CDR3 sequence: CASSPGDNNSPLHF. In DNA form, the CDR3 reads TGTGCCAGCAGTCCCGGGGACAATAATTCACCCCTCCACTTT.

The V and J genes are TRBV2 and TRBJ2-3; tentatively, D is TRBD1 (6 bases). Trimming removed 7 bases from V and 5 bases from J, with 13 bases in between. This CDR3 comprises 13 residues. Germline V gives CDR1 SNHLY, CDR2 FYNNEI. The CDR3 sequence is CASMKGERDTQYF. The CDR3 DNA is TGTGCCAGCATGAAGGGGGAGAGAGATACGCAGTATTTT.

This clonotype was seen many times. The rearrangement joins TRBV25-1 to TRBJ1-1, with a possible D match to TRBD1 (5 bases). CDR1 and CDR2 from the germline V gene are MGHDK and SYGVNS. The germline V and J ends were trimmed by 5 bases and 3 bases, with 13 bases remaining between them. The CDR3 has 14 amino acids. CDR3 DNA sequence: TGTGCCAGCAGTCCACAACTGGGGGACACTGAAGCTTTCTTT. Protein sequence: CASSPQLGDTEAFF.